This T cell receptor beta chain was identified in a study of blood T cell repertoires in COVID-19. Study details: The United States, Italy and Spain were the sources of the acute and convalescent COVID-19 samples.

V lost 1 base and J 1 base, leaving 9 bases between the germline ends. Per germline, CDR1 LNHDA and CDR2 SQIVND (reference sequence). This CDR3 is 15 amino acids long. Here immunoSEQ multiplex PCR was the method, and the copy in TCRdb shows in-frame clones only, minus some. The table records around 150,000 clones, 80% to 90% of them present only once. Sequencing was performed on peripheral blood. This receptor was obtained from a woman aged 40 to 50 with acute or convalescent COVID-19. The chain combines TRBV19 with TRBJ2-3; TRBD2 might be the D (6 bases). For the CDR3, the DNA is TGTGCCAGTAGTATAGTGGCTAGCGGCACAGATACGCAGTATTTT. This translates into CASSIVASGTDTQYF. The whole variable domain, filled in from reference TRBV19 and TRBJ2-3, reads DGGITQSPKYLFRKEGQNVTLSCEQNLNHDAMYWYRQDPGQGLRLIYYSQIVNDFQKGDIAEGYSVSREKKESFPLTVTSAQKNPTAFYLCASSIVASGTDTQYFGPGTRLTVL.